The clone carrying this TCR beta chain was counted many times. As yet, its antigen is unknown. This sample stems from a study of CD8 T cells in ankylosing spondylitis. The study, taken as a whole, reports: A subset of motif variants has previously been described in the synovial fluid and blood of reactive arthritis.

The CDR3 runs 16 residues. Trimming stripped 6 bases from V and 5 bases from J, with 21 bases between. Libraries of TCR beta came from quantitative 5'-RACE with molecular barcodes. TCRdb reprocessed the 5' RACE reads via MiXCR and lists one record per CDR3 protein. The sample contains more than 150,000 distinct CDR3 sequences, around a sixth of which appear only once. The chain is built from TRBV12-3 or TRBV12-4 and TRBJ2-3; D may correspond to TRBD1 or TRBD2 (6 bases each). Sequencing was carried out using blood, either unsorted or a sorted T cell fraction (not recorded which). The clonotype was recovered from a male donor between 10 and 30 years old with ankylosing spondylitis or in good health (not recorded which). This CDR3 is CASRGAWLPEGDTQYF. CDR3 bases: TGTGCCAGCAGGGGGGCATGGTTGCCGGAGGGAGATACGCAGTATTTT.